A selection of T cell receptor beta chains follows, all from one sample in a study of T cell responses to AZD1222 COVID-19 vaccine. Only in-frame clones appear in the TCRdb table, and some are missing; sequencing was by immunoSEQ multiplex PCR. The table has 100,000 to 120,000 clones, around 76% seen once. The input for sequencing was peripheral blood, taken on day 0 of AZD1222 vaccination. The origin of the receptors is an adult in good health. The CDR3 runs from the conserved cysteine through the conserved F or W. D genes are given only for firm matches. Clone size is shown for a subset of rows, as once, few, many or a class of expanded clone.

CAWGHTEAFF,TGTGCCTGGGGGCATACTGAAGCTTTCTTT,few,TRBV30,NA,TRBJ1-1
CASSRDGTLNYGYTF,TGCGCCAGCAGCCGGGACGGGACACTTAACTATGGCTACACCTTC,NA,TRBV5-1,NA,TRBJ1-2
CAIRELAGVSEQFF,TGTGCCATCAGGGAACTAGCGGGGGTGAGTGAGCAGTTCTTC,NA,TRBV10-3,TRBD2,TRBJ2-1
CASSQDLRGRGGYTF,TGTGCCAGCAGCCAAGATCTCAGGGGGCGCGGGGGCTACACCTTC,NA,TRBV14,TRBD1,TRBJ1-2
CAWSVQRSGGPGSSQYF,TGTGCCTGGAGTGTACAGCGGAGCGGGGGGCCGGGTTCGTCCCAGTACTTC,few,TRBV30,TRBD2,TRBJ2-5
CASSYSGLQTEAFF,TGTGCCAGCAGTTACTCGGGACTGCAAACTGAAGCTTTCTTT,NA,TRBV6-5,NA,TRBJ1-1
CASIPFSGNTIYF,TGTGCCAGCATCCCTTTCTCTGGAAACACCATATATTTT,once,TRBV12-3/TRBV12-4,NA,TRBJ1-3
CASSLAGQGRYEQYF,TGTGCCAGCAGCTTAGCGGGCCAGGGAAGGTACGAGCAGTACTTC,NA,TRBV7-2,NA,TRBJ2-7
CASSPGHWNTEAFF,TGTGCCAGCAGCCCGGGACACTGGAACACTGAAGCTTTCTTT,NA,TRBV14,NA,TRBJ1-1
CASSLSRQGQGYNSPLHF,TGTGCCAGCAGTTTATCCCGACAGGGGCAGGGATATAATTCACCCCTCCACTTT,NA,TRBV27,TRBD1,TRBJ1-6
CATLKDRGGNTEAFF,TGTGCCACGTTGAAGGACAGGGGCGGGAACACTGAAGCTTTCTTT,NA,TRBV2,TRBD1,TRBJ1-1
CASSLSRVLTRIGEKLFF,TGTGCCAGCAGCTTATCCAGGGTCCTAACCAGAATAGGCGAAAAACTGTTTTTT,NA,TRBV7-8,NA,TRBJ1-4
CASGLVGTDSNQPQHF,TGTGCTAGTGGTTTGGTCGGGACAGATAGCAATCAGCCCCAGCATTTT,few,TRBV12-5,TRBD1,TRBJ1-5
CASSVEEGGSEQYF,TGTGCCAGCAGCGTAGAGGAAGGTGGGAGCGAGCAGTACTTC,NA,TRBV9,NA,TRBJ2-7
CASSTSGTAGNTIYF,TGTGCCAGCAGTACCTCCGGGACTGCTGGAAACACCATATATTTT,NA,TRBV28,NA,TRBJ1-3
CASSLQGPDSPLHF,TGCGCCAGCAGCTTGCAAGGGCCTGATTCACCCCTCCACTTT,NA,TRBV5-1,NA,TRBJ1-6
CASSSQGGEAEAFF,TGCGCCAGCAGCTCCCAGGGGGGTGAGGCTGAAGCTTTCTTT,once,TRBV5-1,TRBD1,TRBJ1-1
CASSQDREGNSPLHF,TGCGCCAGCAGCCAAGATAGGGAAGGTAATTCACCCCTCCACTTT,NA,TRBV4-3,NA,TRBJ1-6
CAIQRQENSPLHF,TGTGCCATCCAACGACAAGAAAATTCACCCCTCCACTTT,few,TRBV10-3,NA,TRBJ1-6
CASKGEVTYNSPLHF,TGTGCCAGCAAGGGGGAAGTAACCTATAATTCACCCCTCCACTTT,NA,TRBV25-1,NA,TRBJ1-6
CASSQRGSYEQYF,TGTGCCAGCAGCCAGCGGGGCTCCTACGAGCAGTACTTC,NA,TRBV3-1/TRBV3-2,NA,TRBJ2-7
CASSLQVGQPQHF,TGTGCCAGCAGCTTACAGGTAGGTCAGCCCCAGCATTTT,once,TRBV7-2,NA,TRBJ1-5
CASGSGGGRGDEQFF,TGTGCTAGTGGTTCGGGCGGGGGCAGGGGCGATGAGCAGTTCTTC,NA,TRBV12-5,NA,TRBJ2-1
CASSEGDSSYEQYF,TGTGCCAGCAGTGAAGGGGACAGCTCCTACGAGCAGTACTTC,once,TRBV6-1,TRBD1,TRBJ2-7
CASSSGEKDSPLHF,TGTGCCAGCAGTTCGGGGGAAAAGGATTCACCCCTCCACTTT,NA,TRBV27,NA,TRBJ1-6
CSVAPAGEKLFF,TGCAGCGTTGCCCCGGCGGGGGAAAAACTGTTTTTT,few,TRBV29-1,NA,TRBJ1-4
CASDQSPLGSRTEAFF,TGTGCTAGTGACCAAAGTCCCTTGGGCAGCCGGACTGAAGCTTTCTTT,NA,TRBV12-5,NA,TRBJ1-1
CASGRPTNTEAFF,TGTGCCAGCGGCCGGCCGACGAACACTGAAGCTTTCTTT,few,TRBV27,NA,TRBJ1-1
CASSLVANTQYF,TGTGCCAGTAGTCTAGTAGCAAATACGCAGTATTTT,once,TRBV19,NA,TRBJ2-3
CASPRPGEAFF,TGTGCCAGCCCGCGGCCAGGCGAAGCTTTCTTT,NA,TRBV6-4,NA,TRBJ1-1
CASSPYGGEGQPQHF,TGTGCCAGCAGCCCGTACGGGGGCGAAGGTCAGCCCCAGCATTTT,NA,TRBV7-9,NA,TRBJ1-5
CASSLGQASYNEQFF,TGTGCCAGCAGCTTGGGACAGGCTTCCTACAATGAGCAGTTCTTC,NA,TRBV6-5,TRBD1,TRBJ2-1
CASSLAPDHYGYTF,TGTGCCAGCAGCTTAGCACCGGATCACTATGGCTACACCTTC,few,TRBV7-9,NA,TRBJ1-2